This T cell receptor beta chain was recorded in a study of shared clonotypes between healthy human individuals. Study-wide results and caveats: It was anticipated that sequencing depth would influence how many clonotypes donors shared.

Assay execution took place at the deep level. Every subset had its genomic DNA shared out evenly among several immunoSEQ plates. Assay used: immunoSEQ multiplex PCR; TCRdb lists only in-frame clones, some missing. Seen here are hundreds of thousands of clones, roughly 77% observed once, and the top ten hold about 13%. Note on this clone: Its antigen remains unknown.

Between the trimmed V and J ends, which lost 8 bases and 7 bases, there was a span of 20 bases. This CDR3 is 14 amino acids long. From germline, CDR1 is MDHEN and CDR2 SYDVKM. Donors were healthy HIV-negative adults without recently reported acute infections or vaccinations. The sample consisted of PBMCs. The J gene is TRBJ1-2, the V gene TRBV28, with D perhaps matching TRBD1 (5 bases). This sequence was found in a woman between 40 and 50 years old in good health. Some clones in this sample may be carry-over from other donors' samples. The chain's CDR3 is CASLTSPRAGGYTF. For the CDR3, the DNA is TGTGCCAGCCTAACTAGCCCCAGGGCAGGTGGCTACACCTTC.